A single sample is the source of the 5 T cell receptor beta chains below, sequenced in a study of shared clonotypes between healthy human individuals. The assay was immunoSEQ multiplex PCR, and TCRdb's table has in-frame clones only and misses some. The sample holds about 730,000 clones, 72% seen once. The sequenced sample was memory CD4+ T cells sorted from blood. Subset reported: CD45RA-negative fraction. These receptors all stem from a woman aged 30 to 39 in good health.

The chain couples TRBV5-4 to TRBJ1-1; no definite D call. The CDR3 is 13 amino acids. The germline V and J ends were trimmed by 2 bases and 1 base, with 6 bases remaining between them. CDR1 and CDR2 from the germline V gene are SGHNT and YYREEE (reference sequence). The chain's CDR3 is CASSFSENTEAFF. In DNA, the CDR3 is TGTGCCAGCAGCTTCAGTGAGAACACTGAAGCTTTCTTT.

The CDR3 spells CASSTGPLLEQFF. In nucleotides, the CDR3 is TGTGCCAGTAGTACGGGTCCCCTGTTGGAGCAGTTCTTC. The rearrangement uses TRBV19 and TRBJ2-1; D gene uncertain. Germline V gene sequence: CDR1 LNHDA, CDR2 SQIVND (reference sequence). The CDR3 has 13 residues. Trimming stripped 4 bases from V and 10 bases from J, with 14 bases between. The full variable domain, with the rest looked up from reference TRBV19 and TRBJ2-1, is DGGITQSPKYLFRKEGQNVTLSCEQNLNHDAMYWYRQDPGQGLRLIYYSQIVNDFQKGDIAEGYSVSREKKESFPLTVTSAQKNPTAFYLCASSTGPLLEQFFGPGTRLTVL.

V is TRBV5-1 and J is TRBJ2-3; a possible D gene is TRBD1 (6 bases). Germline CDR1 reads SGHRS; CDR2 reads YFSETQ. This CDR3 region has 16 residues. V lost 6 bases to trimming and J lost 1 base, with 18 bases between them. The CDR3 protein is CASTIAQGQGTDTQYF. In DNA, the CDR3 is TGCGCCAGCACCATTGCCCAGGGGCAGGGCACAGATACGCAGTATTTT.

V gene TRBV10-3 combines with J gene TRBJ2-7, with a tentative D call TRBD2 (5 bases). From germline, CDR1 is ENHRY and CDR2 SYGVKD. CDR3 size: 13 residues. V was cut by 5 bases and J by 3 bases, with 11 bases left in between. The CDR3 sequence is CAISKAENYEQYF. The CDR3 DNA follows: TGTGCCATCAGTAAAGCGGAGAACTACGAGCAGTACTTC.

The V gene is TRBV5-1, the J gene TRBJ2-7; weak D call: TRBD2 (5 bases). The V end was cut by 4 bases, the J end by 1 base, with 12 bases between. This CDR3 is built from 14 residues. Per germline, CDR1 SGHRS and CDR2 YFSETQ. CDR3 DNA: TGCGCCAGCAGCACCGACTACTTATCCTACGAGCAGTACTTC. Translating gives CASSTDYLSYEQYF.